Listed here are 19 T cell receptor beta chains from one sample, sequenced in a study of cytomegalovirus exposure and HLA in healthy donors. Only in-frame clones appear in the TCRdb table, and some are missing; sequencing was by immunoSEQ multiplex PCR. The data contain about 110,000 clones, roughly 95% of them singletons. Specimen: PBMCs. The source of these receptors is a young woman in good health and CMV-seronegative.

The gene calls are TRBV6-6 and TRBJ1-1; TRBD1 matches at 10 bases. The V gene end was trimmed by 4 bases and the J gene end by 2 bases; junction bases not matched to a gene: 7. Germline values: CDR1 MNHNY, CDR2 SVGAGI (reference sequence). The CDR3 extends over 16 amino acids. The CDR3 here is CASSSLRDRGNTEAFF. CDR3 coding DNA: TGTGCCAGCAGTTCACTCCGGGACAGGGGAAACACTGAAGCTTTCTTT.

The chain links TRBV19 to TRBJ1-1, with a possible D match to TRBD1 (5 bases). The CDR3 extends over 16 amino acids. Germline V lookup: CDR1 LNHDA, CDR2 SQIVND (reference sequence). V lost 5 bases and J 0 bases, leaving 16 bases between the germline ends. The CDR3 loop reads CASSFFTDSLNTEAFF. CDR3 coding DNA: TGTGCCAGTAGTTTTTTTACTGACAGCCTGAACACTGAAGCTTTCTTT. The variable domain in full, completed from reference TRBV19 and TRBJ1-1, reads DGGITQSPKYLFRKEGQNVTLSCEQNLNHDAMYWYRQDPGQGLRLIYYSQIVNDFQKGDIAEGYSVSREKKESFPLTVTSAQKNPTAFYLCASSFFTDSLNTEAFFGQGTRLTVV.

The gene calls are TRBV5-1 and TRBJ2-3, with TRBD2 matching over 9 bases. CDR1 is SGHRS, CDR2 YFSETQ, per germline. V was clipped by 1 base and J by 0 bases; unmatched bases: 0. The CDR3 consists of 15 residues. The CDR3 spells CASSLLAGSTDTQYF. The CDR3 nucleotides read TGCGCCAGCAGCTTGCTAGCGGGGAGCACAGATACGCAGTATTTT.

As DNA, the CDR3 is TGTGCCAGCAACATGGGGGGGAACTATGGCTACACCTTC. Protein: CASNMGGNYGYTF. The rearrangement joins TRBV9 to TRBJ1-2; possibly TRBD1 for D (5 bases). Germline CDR1 reads SGDLS; CDR2 reads YYNGEE. This CDR3 has 13 residues. V gave up 6 bases and J gave up 2 bases, with 11 bases separating them.

The V gene is TRBV9, the J gene TRBJ2-1; D call uncertain. Germline CDR1 SGDLS, CDR2 YYNGEE. V lost 2 bases, J lost 4 bases, and 4 bases lay in between. The length of the CDR3 is 12 residues. This CDR3 reads CASSVSYNEQFF. CDR3 nucleotides: TGTGCCAGCAGCGTGAGTTACAATGAGCAGTTCTTC. Full variable domain (remainder filled in from reference TRBV9 and TRBJ2-1): DSGVTQTPKHLITATGQRVTLRCSPRSGDLSVYWYQQSLDQGLQFLIQYYNGEERAKGNILERFSAQQFPDLHSELNLSSLELGDSALYFCASSVSYNEQFFGPGTRLTVL.

The chain carries TRBV10-3 and TRBJ2-7; 11 positions match TRBD2. The V gene end was trimmed by 8 bases and the J gene end by 4 bases; junction bases not matched to a gene: 7. Germline CDR1 ENHRY, CDR2 SYGVKD. The CDR3 consists of 14 residues. The CDR3 protein is CAIGLAGQGYEQYF. The CDR3 region has the DNA TGTGCCATCGGACTAGCGGGCCAAGGATACGAGCAGTACTTC.

This chain connects TRBV6-1 to TRBJ2-3; 12 bases agree with TRBD2. Germline V gene lookup returns CDR1 MNHNS and CDR2 SASEGT. This CDR3 has 17 amino acids. The junction had 7 bases not matched to a gene; V was cut back by 1 base and J by 5 bases. CDR3: CASSEGLAGGPGDTQYF. The CDR3 coding sequence is TGTGCCAGCAGTGAAGGGCTAGCGGGGGGGCCAGGAGATACGCAGTATTTT.

CDR3 nucleotide sequence: TGTGCCATATCGAGCGCCTTCTACAATGAGCAGTTCTTC. Its translation is CAISSAFYNEQFF. The genes are TRBV7-8 and TRBJ2-1; D not resolved. CDR1 is SGHVS and CDR2 is FQNEAQ in the germline V gene. The CDR3 extends over 13 amino acids. Trimming took 10 bases from V and 3 from J, leaving 13 bases between them. The whole variable domain, filled in from reference TRBV7-8 and TRBJ2-1, reads GAGVSQSPRYKVAKRGQDVALRCDPISGHVSLFWYQQALGQGPEFLTYFQNEAQLDKSGLPSDRFFAERPEGSVSTLKIQRTQQEDSAVYLCAISSAFYNEQFFGPGTRLTVL.

This sequence joins TRBV11-1 and TRBJ2-5, with D perhaps matching TRBD2 (5 bases). The CDR3 spans 15 residues. The V and J ends lost 2 bases and 4 bases respectively, with 14 bases between them. The germline CDR1 and CDR2 sequences are SGHAT and FQDESV (reference sequence). The CDR3 DNA follows: TGTGCCAGCAGCTTAAGGAGGCTAGCCGCAGAGACCCAGTACTTC. Its protein product is CASSLRRLAAETQYF. Complete variable domain (other parts from reference TRBV11-1 and TRBJ2-5): EAEVAQSPRYKITEKSQAVAFWCDPISGHATLYWYRQILGQGPELLVQFQDESVVDDSQLPKDRFSAERLKGVDSTLKIQPAELGDSAMYLCASSLRRLAAETQYFGPGTRLLVL.

The chain combines TRBV6-5 with TRBJ1-5; 9 nucleotides agree with TRBD1. The CDR3 has 15 residues. Germline V CDR1 and CDR2: MNHEY, SVGAGI. Losses at the gene ends were 2 bases for V and 7 bases for J; bases not matched to a gene: 6. In nucleotides, the CDR3 is TGTGCCAGCAGTTACGGGACAGGGCGAGACCAGCCCCAGCATTTT. Protein product: CASSYGTGRDQPQHF.

V gene TRBV9 combines with J gene TRBJ2-5, with TRBD1 matching 10 bases. V shed 6 bases, J shed 5 bases, and the junction held 10 bases outside the gene matches. This CDR3 is built from 15 residues. The germline V gene encodes CDR1 SGDLS and CDR2 YYNGEE. The CDR3 DNA is TGTGCCAGCAACCCAGGGGACAGGGGACGGGAGACCCAGTACTTC. Amino acid sequence: CASNPGDRGRETQYF.

The chain couples TRBV14 to TRBJ2-3, with a weak D call TRBD1 (5 bases). The CDR3 totals 13 residues. Germline loops: CDR1 SGHDN, CDR2 FVKESK. Trimming took off 7 bases at V and 1 base at J, with 9 bases between the two ends. The CDR3 nucleotides read TGTGCCAGCACGACAGTAGGCACAGATACGCAGTATTTT. Its translation is CASTTVGTDTQYF.

The chain uses TRBV7-9 and TRBJ2-3; TRBD2 matches at 14 bases. The V gene's germline CDR1 is SEHNR and CDR2 FQNEAQ (reference sequence). The V and J ends lost 4 bases and 5 bases, in that order; junction bases with no gene match: 5. The CDR3 length is 16 residues. The CDR3 coding sequence is TGTGCCAGCAGCTCCGGGACTAGCGGGGGAAGAGATACGCAGTATTTT. It is translated as CASSSGTSGGRDTQYF.

This clone was detected a few times. This chain uses TRBV19 with TRBJ1-1, with D possibly being TRBD1 (5 bases). CDR1 is LNHDA, CDR2 SQIVND, per germline (reference sequence). CDR3 length equals 15 residues. The germline V and J ends were trimmed by 5 bases and 0 bases, with 13 bases remaining between them. CDR3 sequence (DNA): TGTGCCAGTAGTTTGACCCTGACAGTGAACACTGAAGCTTTCTTT. Encoded protein: CASSLTLTVNTEAFF.

The V and J genes are TRBV5-4 and TRBJ1-1; TRBD1 matches 7 bases. The CDR3 loop spans 16 amino acids. V was pared by 4 bases and J by 1 base, with 10 bases of the junction left unmatched. Germline V gene sequence: CDR1 SGHNT, CDR2 YYREEE (reference sequence). The CDR3 sequence is CASSVPKGQRNTEAFF. Here the CDR3 DNA reads TGTGCCAGCAGCGTGCCTAAGGGACAGCGGAACACTGAAGCTTTCTTT.

The chain couples TRBV29-1 to TRBJ2-7; a weak D match, TRBD1 (6 bases). Trimming left V 7 bases short and J 5 bases short, with 15 bases between. CDR1 and CDR2 from the germline V gene are SQVTM and ANQGSEA. The CDR3 is made up of 12 amino acids. The CDR3 loop reads CSARWGPHEQYF. The CDR3 DNA follows: TGCAGCGCCCGTTGGGGGCCCCACGAGCAGTACTTC.

The rearrangement links TRBV19 to TRBJ2-1, with TRBD2 matching 10 bases. The CDR3 covers 15 residues. CDR1 LNHDA and CDR2 SQIVND come from the germline V gene (reference sequence). Trimming took 6 bases from V and 2 from J; bases not matched to a gene: 4. DNA of the CDR3: TGTGCCAGTAGACCTCTAGCGGGGGCCTACAATGAGCAGTTCTTC. This encodes CASRPLAGAYNEQFF.

V is TRBV15 and J is TRBJ2-5, with 8 bases matching TRBD1. The germline gives CDR1 LNHNV, CDR2 YYDKDF (reference sequence). The ends lost 3 bases at V and 5 bases at J; junction bases unmatched: 8. The CDR3 is made up of 15 amino acids. For the CDR3, the DNA is TGTGCCACCAGCAGGCCCCAGGGGGCCCGGGAGACCCAGTACTTC. It codes for CATSRPQGARETQYF.

The chain recombines TRBV28 with TRBJ1-6; tentative D call: TRBD1 (5 bases). From germline, CDR1 is MDHEN and CDR2 SYDVKM. CDR3 length: 13 amino acids. Trimming removed 2 bases at V and 10 bases at J, with 9 bases between. The CDR3 is CASSLDAGSPLHF. CDR3 DNA: TGTGCCAGCAGTTTAGATGCAGGGTCACCCCTCCACTTT.